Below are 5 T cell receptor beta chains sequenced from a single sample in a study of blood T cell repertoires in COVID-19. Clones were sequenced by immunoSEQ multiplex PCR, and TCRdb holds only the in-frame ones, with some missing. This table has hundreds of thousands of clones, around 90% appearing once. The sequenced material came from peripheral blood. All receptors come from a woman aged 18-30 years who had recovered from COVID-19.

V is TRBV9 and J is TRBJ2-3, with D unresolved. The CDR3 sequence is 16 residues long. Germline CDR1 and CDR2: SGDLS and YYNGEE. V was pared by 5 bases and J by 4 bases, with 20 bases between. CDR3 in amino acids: CASSDGPLNSPDTQYF. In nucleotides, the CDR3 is TGTGCCAGCAGTGATGGGCCCTTAAATTCACCAGATACGCAGTATTTT.

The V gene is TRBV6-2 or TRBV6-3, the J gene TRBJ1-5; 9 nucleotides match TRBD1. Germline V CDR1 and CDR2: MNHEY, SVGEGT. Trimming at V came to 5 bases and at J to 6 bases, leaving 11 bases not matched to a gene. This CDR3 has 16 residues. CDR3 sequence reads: CASSRLRDRVLQPQHF. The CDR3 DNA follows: TGTGCCAGCAGTCGACTCCGGGACAGGGTCCTTCAGCCCCAGCATTTT.

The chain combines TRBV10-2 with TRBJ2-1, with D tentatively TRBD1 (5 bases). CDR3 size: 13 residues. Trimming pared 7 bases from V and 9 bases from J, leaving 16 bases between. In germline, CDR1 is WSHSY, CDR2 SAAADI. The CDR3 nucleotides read TGCGCCAGCACCCAGGGCCCTAGGGGTGAGCAGTTCTTC. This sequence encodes CASTQGPRGEQFF.

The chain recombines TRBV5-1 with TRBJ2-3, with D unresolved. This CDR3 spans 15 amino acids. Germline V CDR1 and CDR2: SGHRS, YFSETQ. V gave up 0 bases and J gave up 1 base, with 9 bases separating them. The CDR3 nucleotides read TGCGCCAGCAGCTTGGCCACTGTGGGCACAGATACGCAGTATTTT. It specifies CASSLATVGTDTQYF.

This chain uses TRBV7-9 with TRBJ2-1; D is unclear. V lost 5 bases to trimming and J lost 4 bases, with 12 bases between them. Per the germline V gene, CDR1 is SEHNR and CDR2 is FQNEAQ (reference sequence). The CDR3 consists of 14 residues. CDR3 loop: CASSPTARYNEQFF. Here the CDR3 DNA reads TGTGCCAGCAGCCCCACCGCGAGGTACAATGAGCAGTTCTTC.